This T cell receptor (gamma chain) was retrieved from a study of γδ T cells in repeated Plasmodium falciparum infection. Both TRG and TRD chains were sequenced from each sorted sample. TCRdb redid the clone calls on the multiplex PCR reads with CATT. The sample holds roughly 13,000 gamma-chain clones; approximately 1.5% are singletons and the top ten take less than 35%. As for this clone: Since a far larger clone is one base different, this is likely a read error. This sample also contains other DNA sequences that code for the same CDR3.

The TCR sequence derives from a pool of human donors (malaria-infected and uninfected, not separated). Sequencing was done on a sample of gamma-delta T cells from blood.

The CDR3 DNA reads TGTGCCTTGTGGGAACCACCGAAGAAACTCTTT. The encoded protein is CALWEPPKKLF. The chain uses TRGV9 and TRGJ1 or TRGJ2. TCRdb gives no J gene; it was assigned here by matching the DNA to germline. V lost 4 bases and J lost 10; bases outside the gene matches: 7. CDR1 GITISATS and CDR2 ISYDGTV come from the germline V gene (reference sequence). This CDR3 contains 11 residues.